The next 9 T cell receptor beta chains were all read from a single sample in a study of early T cells in non-severe SARS-CoV-2 infection. TCRdb recomputed calls from the 5' RACE reads with MiXCR, one row per CDR3 protein. The table records 75,000 to 90,000 distinct CDR3 sequences, around 5.6% of them present only once. The material sequenced was whole blood. These receptors were taken from an adult who was a healthcare worker with PCR-confirmed SARS-CoV-2 infection or an uninfected control (not recorded which).

As concerns this clonotype: A much larger clone differs by one base, so this may be a read error. The J gene is TRBJ2-1, the V gene TRBV3-1; no clear D gene. Germline CDR1 reads LGHDT; CDR2 reads YNNKEL (reference sequence). CDR3 size: 13 residues. V was pared by 6 bases and J by 2 bases, with 8 bases between. Written as DNA, the CDR3 is TGTGCCAGCAGACAACACCCCTACAATGAGCAGTTCTTC. This encodes CASRQHPYNEQFF.

This clonotype was seen ten or more times. The genes are TRBV5-1 and TRBJ2-3; the D is unclear. CDR3 length: 14 residues. Trimming left V 2 bases short and J 2 bases short, with 9 bases between. From germline, CDR1 is SGHRS and CDR2 YFSETQ. CDR3 amino acids: CASSFDSPTDTQYF. Here the CDR3 DNA reads TGCGCCAGCAGCTTTGACTCTCCCACAGATACGCAGTATTTT.

The CDR3 DNA is TGCAGCGTTGAATTTGGGAACCAGAACACTGAAGCTTTCTTT. Its protein product is CSVEFGNQNTEAFF. This rearrangement joins TRBV29-1 to TRBJ1-1; no firm D call. Trimming cost V 2 bases and J 1 base, with 11 bases left between them. The CDR3 contains 14 residues. The germline V gene encodes CDR1 SQVTM and CDR2 ANQGSEA.

DNA of the CDR3: TGCGCCAGCAGCTCCATAACAGGGCCCTCCTACGAGCAGTACTTC. Translation gives CASSSITGPSYEQYF. V usage is TRBV5-1 and J usage is TRBJ2-7; a possible D gene is TRBD1 (6 bases). Germline CDR1 reads SGHRS; CDR2 reads YFSETQ. The CDR3 has 15 residues. Deletions cut 3 bases from V and 0 bases from J, with 13 bases between. The whole variable domain, remainder taken from reference TRBV5-1 and TRBJ2-7, is KAGVTQTPRYLIKTRGQQVTLSCSPISGHRSVSWYQQTPGQGLQFLFEYFSETQRNKGNFPGRFSGRQFSNSRSEMNVSTLELGDSALYLCASSSITGPSYEQYFGPGTRLTVT.

The V and J genes are TRBV12-3 or TRBV12-4 and TRBJ1-1; no clear D. This CDR3 region has 14 residues. V was shortened by 6 bases and J by 1 base, with 12 bases between the two germline ends. CDR3 nucleotide sequence: TGTGCCAGCAGCCGACATTCGTCGAACACTGAAGCTTTCTTT. Translating it yields CASSRHSSNTEAFF.

This CDR3 is CASSFGPLGAGYTF. DNA of the CDR3: TGTGCCAGCAGCTTCGGGCCCCTTGGGGCGGGCTACACCTTC. V is TRBV11-2 and J is TRBJ1-2; D may be TRBD1 (5 bases). V lost 3 bases, J lost 8 bases, and 16 bases lay in between. Germline V gene lookup returns CDR1 SGHAT and CDR2 FQNNGV. This CDR3 contains 14 residues.

This clonotype was seen only a few times. This chain links TRBV20-1 with TRBJ2-1; no definite D call. The germline V and J ends were trimmed by 6 bases and 5 bases, with 14 bases remaining between them. The CDR3 runs to 13 residues. Germline values: CDR1 DFQATT, CDR2 SNEGSKA (reference sequence). CDR3 amino acids: CSASRNLDNEQFF. In DNA form, the CDR3 reads TGCAGTGCATCACGAAACCTGGACAATGAGCAGTTCTTC.

CDR3 nucleotide sequence: TGTGCCAGCAGCGCCCGACTAGGTGGGGACACAGATACGCAGTATTTT. Translation gives CASSARLGGDTDTQYF. V is TRBV7-2 and J is TRBJ2-3; D is perhaps TRBD2 (6 bases). The germline gives CDR1 SGHTA, CDR2 FQGNSA. The CDR3 is 16 residues long. V was pared by 5 bases and J by 2 bases, with 17 bases between.

V and J are TRBV6-6 and TRBJ2-1, with TRBD1 identical over 9 bases. The V gene end was trimmed by 6 bases and the J gene end by 6 bases; junction bases not matched to a gene: 9. The CDR3 spans 15 residues. Germline CDR1 is MNHNY and CDR2 is SVGAGI (reference sequence). The chain's CDR3 is CASRRDRVSVNEQFF. CDR3 nucleotides: TGTGCCAGCAGGAGGGACAGGGTCTCTGTCAATGAGCAGTTCTTC.